A single sample is the source of the 11 T cell receptor beta chains below, sequenced in a study of OX40 agonist ivuxolimab in advanced cancers. The protocol was immunoSEQ multiplex PCR, while the TCRdb copy is restricted to in-frame clones and leaves out a portion. The sample holds some 70,000 clones, around 83% seen once. The source material was CD4+ or CD8+ T cells sorted from blood, sampled in a trial of the OX40 agonist ivuxolimab. The receptors come from an adult with an advanced solid tumor such as melanoma, head and neck, liver or kidney cancer.

The chain carries TRBV18 and TRBJ2-3, with 7 bases aligning to TRBD1. Germline-derived CDR1 and CDR2 are KGHSH and LQKENI. V shed 3 bases, J shed 0 bases, and the junction held 6 bases outside the gene matches. The CDR3 length is 16 residues. The CDR3 DNA follows: TGTGCCAGCTCACCGACAGGGCTTAGGAGCACAGATACGCAGTATTTT. It is translated as CASSPTGLRSTDTQYF.

This chain joins TRBV30 and TRBJ2-5; D remains ambiguous. Germline loops: CDR1 GTSNPN, CDR2 SVGIG (reference sequence). This CDR3 region has 12 residues. V was trimmed by 0 bases and J by 4 bases, leaving 6 bases between them. The CDR3, as DNA: TGTGCCTGGAGTGTACAGCTAGAGACCCAGTACTTC. Translation gives CAWSVQLETQYF.

The table lists this clone with a count of one. V is TRBV7-8 and J is TRBJ2-7; D unclear. Germline lookup yields CDR1 SGHVS and CDR2 FQNEAQ. The CDR3 runs 14 residues. V gave up 4 bases and J gave up 0 bases, with 10 bases separating them. CDR3: CASSSRLLSYEQYF. The CDR3 DNA sequence: TGTGCCAGCAGCTCTAGACTGCTCTCCTACGAGCAGTACTTC.

J is TRBJ1-5 and V is TRBV5-6; D is uncertain. Deletions cut 7 bases from V and 3 bases from J, with 11 bases between. The CDR3 contains 13 residues. Germline lookup yields CDR1 SGHDT and CDR2 YYEEEE. The CDR3 here is CASSAGVNQPQHF. In DNA, the CDR3 is TGTGCCAGCTCCGCCGGGGTCAATCAGCCCCAGCATTTT.

The chain uses TRBV6-6 and TRBJ1-6; 10 bases agree with TRBD1. With V trimmed by 5 bases and J by 7 bases, 5 bases remained unmatched. This CDR3 comprises 15 residues. Germline assignment: CDR1 MNHNY and CDR2 SVGAGI (reference sequence). CDR3 protein: CASSSPGQGNSPLHF. In DNA form, the CDR3 reads TGTGCCAGCAGTAGCCCGGGACAGGGGAATTCACCCCTCCACTTT.

The chain is built from TRBV5-6 and TRBJ2-7; D is possibly TRBD2 (5 bases). CDR3 length equals 14 residues. Germline V lookup: CDR1 SGHDT, CDR2 YYEEEE. The germline V and J ends were trimmed by 1 base and 5 bases, with 13 bases remaining between them. The CDR3 sequence: CASSLNPGGNEQYF. The DNA for the CDR3 is TGTGCCAGCAGCTTGAATCCAGGAGGAAACGAGCAGTACTTC.

V gene TRBV2 combines with J gene TRBJ1-5, with TRBD1 as a possible D gene (6 bases). Germline assignment: CDR1 SNHLY and CDR2 FYNNEI. V was cut by 6 bases and J by 4 bases, with 13 bases left in between. This CDR3 has 14 residues. In DNA form, the CDR3 reads TGTGCCAGCAGGTCTACAGGGAGGAATCAGCCCCAGCATTTT. Translating gives CASRSTGRNQPQHF.

The V call is TRBV5-4, the J call TRBJ1-3, with 7 bases aligning to TRBD1. The V and J ends lost 4 bases and 3 bases, in that order; junction bases with no gene match: 4. Germline CDR1 and CDR2: SGHNT and YYREEE (reference sequence). The CDR3 length is 14 residues. The CDR3 reads CASSPRDSGNTIYF. CDR3 sequence (DNA): TGTGCCAGCAGCCCCCGGGACAGTGGAAACACCATATATTTT.

As DNA, the CDR3 is TGTGCCAGCAGCCTCACAGGGGTCTACGAGCAGTACTTC. It translates to CASSLTGVYEQYF. This chain joins TRBV2 and TRBJ2-7, with 7 bases aligning to TRBD1. This CDR3 contains 13 residues. Germline V gene sequence: CDR1 SNHLY, CDR2 FYNNEI. V lost 6 bases, J lost 3 bases, and 5 bases stayed unmatched.

V and J are TRBV5-1 and TRBJ1-1, with unresolved D. CDR3 length equals 14 residues. V lost 1 base and J 1 base, leaving 8 bases between the germline ends. From germline, CDR1 is SGHRS and CDR2 YFSETQ. CDR3 amino acids: CASSLSAANTEAFF. CDR3 DNA sequence: TGCGCCAGCAGCTTGTCCGCGGCGAACACTGAAGCTTTCTTT.

In this sample, this clone turned up once. The chain recombines TRBV6-1 with TRBJ2-1; TRBD2 agrees at 10 bases. The V segment lost 3 bases and the J segment 3 bases; nucleotides outside the gene matches: 11. The germline gives CDR1 MNHNS, CDR2 SASEGT. The CDR3 contains 18 residues. CDR3 loop: CASSDRWIAGGRYNEQFF. The CDR3 nucleotides are TGTGCCAGCAGTGATAGGTGGATAGCGGGGGGCCGCTACAATGAGCAGTTCTTC.